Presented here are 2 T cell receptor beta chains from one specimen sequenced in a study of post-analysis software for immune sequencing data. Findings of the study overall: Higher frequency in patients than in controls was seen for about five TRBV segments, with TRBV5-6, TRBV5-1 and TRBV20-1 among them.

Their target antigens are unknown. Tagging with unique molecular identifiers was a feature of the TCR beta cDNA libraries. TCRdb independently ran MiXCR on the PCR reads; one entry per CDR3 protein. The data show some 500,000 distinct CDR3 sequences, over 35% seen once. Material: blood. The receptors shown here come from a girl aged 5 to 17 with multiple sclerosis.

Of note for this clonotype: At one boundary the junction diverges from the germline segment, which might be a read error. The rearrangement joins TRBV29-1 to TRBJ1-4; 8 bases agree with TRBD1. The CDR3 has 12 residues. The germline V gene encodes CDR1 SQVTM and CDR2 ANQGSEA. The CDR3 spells CSVGRGQEKRFF. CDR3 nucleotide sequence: TGCAGCGTTGGCAGGGGGCAAGAAAAACGGTTTTTT.

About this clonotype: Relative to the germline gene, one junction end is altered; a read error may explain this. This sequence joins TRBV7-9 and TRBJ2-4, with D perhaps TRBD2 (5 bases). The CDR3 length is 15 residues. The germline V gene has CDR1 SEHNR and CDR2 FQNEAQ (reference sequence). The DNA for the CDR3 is TGTGCCGGCAGCTTTGAGGGCGTAGCCAAAAACATTCAGTACTTC. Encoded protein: CAGSFEGVAKNIQYF.